Listed here are 25 T cell receptor beta chains from one sample, sequenced in a study of human T cells and chemical hapten exposure. From the RACE reads, TCRdb called clonotypes with MiXCR, one entry per CDR3 protein. Here the sample spans approximately 80,000 distinct CDR3 sequences, about a tenth being singletons. Time point reported: patch test 3, about 24 weeks after DPC sensitization. Treatment noted: therapeutic diphenylcyclopropenone sensitization with weekly scalp DPC. Sample: whole blood, taken in connection with sensitization to the hapten diphenylcyclopropenone (DPC). The receptors here all came from a woman in her 50s with alopecia areata. Some clones in this sample may be carry-over from other donors' samples.

The sample holds many counts of this clonotype. J is TRBJ2-1 and V is TRBV5-1, with D unresolved. V dropped 2 bases and J dropped 2 bases, with 11 bases sitting between them. CDR1 is SGHRS and CDR2 is YFSETQ in the germline V gene. The CDR3 consists of 15 residues. The CDR3 DNA sequence: TGCGCCAGCAGCTTTACCTGGGAAGCCTACAATGAGCAGTTCTTC. Translated: CASSFTWEAYNEQFF.

The J gene is TRBJ1-1, the V gene TRBV30; a possible D gene is TRBD1 (6 bases). The V end was cut by 4 bases, the J end by 3 bases, with 12 bases between. CDR1 and CDR2 (germline): GTSNPN, SVGIG (reference sequence). There are 13 residues in the CDR3. The CDR3 sequence: CAWTRNRDTEAFF. The CDR3 DNA sequence: TGTGCCTGGACCCGAAACAGGGACACTGAAGCTTTCTTT.

The chain couples TRBV6-5 to TRBJ1-1; D perhaps matches TRBD1 (6 bases). This CDR3 comprises 16 residues. The germline CDR1 and CDR2 sequences are MNHEY and SVGAGI. V was trimmed by 7 bases and J by 4 bases, leaving 22 bases between them. The CDR3, as DNA: TGTGCCAGCACTTCTCCCTGGGGGGCCGGGGGCACTGAAGCTTTCTTT. Protein product: CASTSPWGAGGTEAFF.

This clonotype was observed at least ten times. The rearrangement uses TRBV19 and TRBJ2-1; tentatively, D is TRBD1 or TRBD2 (6 bases each). The CDR3 consists of 16 residues. Trimming removed 5 bases from V and 5 bases from J, with 19 bases in between. The germline gives CDR1 LNHDA, CDR2 SQIVND (reference sequence). CDR3 loop: CASSPRVGRGHNEQFF. DNA of the CDR3: TGTGCCAGTAGTCCCCGGGTAGGACGGGGGCACAATGAGCAGTTCTTC.

The chain links TRBV6-2 or TRBV6-3 to TRBJ2-7; 10 bases fit TRBD2. With 2 bases clipped from V and 6 bases from J, the junction kept 10 bases outside the gene matches. The CDR3 runs to 16 residues. The V gene's germline CDR1 is MNHEY and CDR2 SVGEGT. The DNA for the CDR3 is TGTGCCAGCAGTTACAGCGGGAGGGGCCGTCAACTCGAGCAGTACTTC. This gives the protein CASSYSGRGRQLEQYF.

The chain employs TRBV7-2 and TRBJ1-2; the D gene is possibly TRBD1 (6 bases). V lost 7 bases, J lost 4 bases, and 16 bases lay in between. Germline CDR1 and CDR2: SGHTA and FQGNSA. The CDR3 has 14 residues. The CDR3 spells CASNLKGVSYGYTF. The CDR3 nucleotides read TGTGCCAGCAACCTAAAGGGGGTTTCCTATGGCTACACCTTC.

This clonotype occurred a few times. The rearrangement uses TRBV7-2 and TRBJ2-3; TRBD1 or TRBD2 may be the D gene (6 bases each). CDR3 length: 16 amino acids. Trimming pared 1 base from V and 3 bases from J, leaving 14 bases between. CDR1 is SGHTA, CDR2 FQGNSA, per germline. The CDR3 bases are TGTGCCAGCAGCTTAGAAGGGGGACTCGTGACAGATACGCAGTATTTT. Protein sequence: CASSLEGGLVTDTQYF.

This clonotype was recorded at least ten times. The rearrangement links TRBV9 to TRBJ2-3; D is undetermined. The V gene lost 0 bases and the J gene lost 6 bases, with 11 bases spanning the gap. The CDR3 extends over 14 amino acids. Germline CDR1 reads SGDLS; CDR2 reads YYNGEE. The CDR3 nucleotides read TGTGCCAGCAGCGTAGCCAGTACACCCGATACGCAGTATTTT. Protein sequence: CASSVASTPDTQYF.

This sequence joins TRBV18 and TRBJ2-4; no definite D call. The CDR3 loop spans 15 amino acids. Germline values: CDR1 KGHSH, CDR2 LQKENI. Between the trimmed V and J ends, which lost 4 bases and 5 bases, there was a span of 15 bases. In nucleotides, the CDR3 is TGTGCCAGCTCACTAAGGGATCTCAGCCAAAACATTCAGTACTTC. It is translated as CASSLRDLSQNIQYF.

V is TRBV28 and J is TRBJ1-5, with D possibly being TRBD1 (6 bases). Germline assignment: CDR1 MDHEN and CDR2 SYDVKM. This CDR3 spans 16 amino acids. Trimming removed 6 bases from V and 2 bases from J, with 17 bases in between. The CDR3 nucleotides are TGTGCCAGCAGAAATGGGGGGGCGCGGGGCAATCAGCCCCAGCATTTT. Its protein product is CASRNGGARGNQPQHF.

This clonotype was picked up many times. The rearrangement joins TRBV30 to TRBJ2-5; no definite D call. Germline CDR1 GTSNPN, CDR2 SVGIG (reference sequence). The V gene lost 0 bases and the J gene lost 1 base, with 6 bases spanning the gap. The CDR3 totals 13 residues. CDR3 amino acids: CAWSVHVQETQYF. The DNA for the CDR3 is TGTGCCTGGAGTGTACATGTCCAAGAGACCCAGTACTTC.

For this clonotype: This sequence may be a read error, since a much larger clone differs from it by one base. The chain uses TRBV7-2 and TRBJ2-4, with 11 bases lining up with TRBD2. The CDR3 spans 16 residues. Germline CDR1 is SGHTA and CDR2 is FQGNSA. The CDR3 sequence: CASSPRLAGPKNVQYF. The CDR3 coding sequence is TGTGCCAGCAGCCCGAGACTAGCGGGACCCAAAAACGTTCAGTACTTC.

This clonotype has just a few counts. The genes are TRBV9 and TRBJ1-4, with D unresolved. Trimming left V 0 bases short and J 0 bases short, with 3 bases between. CDR1 is SGDLS and CDR2 is YYNGEE in the germline V gene. CDR3 length: 14 residues. As DNA, the CDR3 is TGTGCCAGCAGCGTAGAAGCAACTAATGAAAAACTGTTTTTT. It translates to CASSVEATNEKLFF. The whole variable domain, filled in from reference TRBV9 and TRBJ1-4, reads DSGVTQTPKHLITATGQRVTLRCSPRSGDLSVYWYQQSLDQGLQFLIQYYNGEERAKGNILERFSAQQFPDLHSELNLSSLELGDSALYFCASSVEATNEKLFFGSGTQLSVL.

The V gene is TRBV7-2, the J gene TRBJ2-3, with TRBD2 identical over 9 bases. The germline V gene has CDR1 SGHTA and CDR2 FQGNSA. With 3 bases clipped from V and 3 bases from J, the junction kept 4 bases outside the gene matches. The CDR3 consists of 15 residues. The CDR3 protein is CTSSFALAGTDTQYF. The DNA for the CDR3 is TGTACCAGCAGCTTCGCCCTAGCGGGGACAGATACGCAGTATTTT.

This clonotype was found many times. This rearrangement joins TRBV5-1 to TRBJ2-7; D is unresolved. The CDR3 sequence is 15 residues long. Trimming took 4 bases from V and 2 from J, leaving 16 bases between them. Germline values: CDR1 SGHRS, CDR2 YFSETQ. The CDR3 sequence is CASSIDTVATYEQYF. The CDR3 nucleotides are TGCGCCAGCAGCATAGATACTGTAGCCACCTACGAGCAGTACTTC.

This clonotype was detected many times. The chain employs TRBV20-1 and TRBJ2-1, with TRBD2 as a possible D gene (6 bases). Germline V CDR1 and CDR2: DFQATT, SNEGSKA (reference sequence). The ends were cut back, 6 bases at V and 6 bases at J, with 21 bases in the middle. The CDR3 has 15 residues. The CDR3: CSARFPLTGSNEQFF. The CDR3 region has the DNA TGCAGTGCCAGATTCCCTCTAACCGGGAGCAATGAGCAGTTCTTC.

The chain recombines TRBV28 with TRBJ1-3; D might be TRBD1 (5 bases). Germline-derived CDR1 and CDR2 are MDHEN and SYDVKM. This CDR3 comprises 14 residues. The ends were cut back, 3 bases at V and 3 bases at J, with 9 bases in the middle. CDR3 region: CASSFRGGGNTIYF. The DNA for the CDR3 is TGTGCCAGCAGTTTTCGGGGCGGTGGAAACACCATATATTTT.

This clonotype came up many times. The chain uses TRBV6-1 and TRBJ1-1, with 8 positions matching TRBD1. Germline trimming cut 8 bases from V and 0 bases from J; bases unmatched to any gene: 5. Germline-derived CDR1 and CDR2 are MNHNS and SASEGT. The CDR3 extends over 14 amino acids. CDR3 region: CASRLTGVNTEAFF. The DNA for the CDR3 is TGTGCCAGCCGTTTGACAGGGGTGAACACTGAAGCTTTCTTT.

This rearrangement joins TRBV20-1 to TRBJ2-5; D might be TRBD1 or TRBD2, each matching 6 bases. Trimming pared 1 base from V and 7 bases from J, leaving 10 bases between. From germline, CDR1 is DFQATT and CDR2 SNEGSKA (reference sequence). This CDR3 comprises 12 residues. CDR3 coding DNA: TGCAGTGCTAGAGCGGGGGCAGGGACCCAGTACTTC. Translation gives CSARAGAGTQYF.

There are many counts of this clonotype. The chain carries TRBV6-6 and TRBJ2-3, with TRBD2 matching 14 bases. Looked up from germline, CDR1 is MNHNY and CDR2 is SVGAGI (reference sequence). The CDR3 spans 18 residues. The V gene end was trimmed by 6 bases and the J gene end by 2 bases; junction bases not matched to a gene: 10. The CDR3 nucleotides read TGTGCCAGCAGCCAACGTGGGGGACTAGCGGGAGCCACAGATACGCAGTATTTT. Its protein product is CASSQRGGLAGATDTQYF.

This clonotype appeared many times. The chain links TRBV6-1 to TRBJ1-1; D is uncertain. The CDR3 is 13 residues long. The germline V gene encodes CDR1 MNHNS and CDR2 SASEGT. Trimming pared 6 bases from V and 0 bases from J, leaving 8 bases between. This CDR3 is CASSPALNTEAFF. CDR3 nucleotide sequence: TGTGCCAGCAGCCCAGCTTTGAACACTGAAGCTTTCTTT.

The CDR3 here is CSVGGNTGELFF. Written as DNA, the CDR3 is TGCAGCGTTGGAGGGAACACCGGGGAGCTGTTTTTT. This chain joins TRBV29-1 and TRBJ2-2, with D uncertain. Germline V gene data show CDR1 as SQVTM and CDR2 as ANQGSEA. V was clipped by 4 bases and J by 1 base, with 4 bases between them. The CDR3 totals 12 residues.

The table lists this clonotype with a few counts. This chain uses TRBV14 with TRBJ1-2, with a tentative D call TRBD1 (5 bases). The CDR3 runs 15 residues. Germline CDR1 and CDR2: SGHDN and FVKESK. V lost 0 bases and J 4 bases, leaving 12 bases between the germline ends. Here the CDR3 DNA reads TGTGCCAGCAGCCAAGAGCCAAGGGGATTCTATGGCTACACCTTC. This encodes CASSQEPRGFYGYTF.

This clonotype was observed many times. The chain carries TRBV28 and TRBJ1-5; D unclear. V was clipped by 4 bases and J by 6 bases, with 7 bases between them. Germline CDR1 is MDHEN and CDR2 is SYDVKM. This CDR3 contains 12 residues. CDR3 residues: CASSSHGQPQHF. CDR3 DNA: TGTGCCAGCAGTTCCCATGGTCAGCCCCAGCATTTT.

The count of this clonotype is one. V gene TRBV20-1 combines with J gene TRBJ2-1; D may be TRBD2 (6 bases). CDR1 is DFQATT and CDR2 is SNEGSKA in the germline V gene (reference sequence). Trimming left V 2 bases short and J 4 bases short, with 18 bases between. The CDR3 runs 16 residues. CDR3 sequence: CSARTGTGGPYNEQFF. DNA of the CDR3: TGCAGTGCTAGAACCGGGACTGGCGGGCCGTACAATGAGCAGTTCTTC.